This TCR beta chain was sequenced for a study of T cell responses to AZD1222 COVID-19 vaccine. Measured with immunoSEQ multiplex PCR; TCRdb has only the in-frame clones, and not every one. The table has tens of thousands of clones, 80% seen once. From germline, CDR1 is GTSNPN and CDR2 SVGIG (reference sequence). J gave up 6 bases and V 2 bases, and 4 bases lay outside the gene matches. CDR3 length: 15 amino acids. Study-wide results and caveats: Females outnumbered males among donors, who were mostly white British; clonal diversity was possibly underestimated. Baseline seropositivity characterized only a handful of AZD1222 recipients.

This clone appeared a few times. Its specificity is unknown. The chain has TRBV30 and TRBJ2-2, with TRBD2 matching 12 bases. The material was peripheral blood, obtained on day 0 of AZD1222 vaccination. This TCR was recovered from an adult in good health. The CDR3 DNA sequence: TGTGCCTGGAGTAGGGCTAGCGGGGGGGCCGGGGAGCTGTTTTTT. It yields the protein CAWSRASGGAGELFF.